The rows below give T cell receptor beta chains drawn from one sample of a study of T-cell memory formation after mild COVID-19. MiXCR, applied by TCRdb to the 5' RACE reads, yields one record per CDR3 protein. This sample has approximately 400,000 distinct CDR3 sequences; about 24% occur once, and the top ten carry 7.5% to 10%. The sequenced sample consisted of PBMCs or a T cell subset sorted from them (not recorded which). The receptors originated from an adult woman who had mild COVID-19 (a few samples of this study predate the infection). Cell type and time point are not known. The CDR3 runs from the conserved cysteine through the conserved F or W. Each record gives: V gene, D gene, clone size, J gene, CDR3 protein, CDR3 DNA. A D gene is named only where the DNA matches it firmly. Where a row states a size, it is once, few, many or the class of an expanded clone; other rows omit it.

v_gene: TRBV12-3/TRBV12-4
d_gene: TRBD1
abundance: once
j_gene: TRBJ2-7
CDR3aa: CASSGGQAYEQYF
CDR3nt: TGTGCCAGCAGCGGGGGACAGGCGTACGAGCAGTACTTC

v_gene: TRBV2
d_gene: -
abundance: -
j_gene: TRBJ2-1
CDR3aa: CASSTTSREQFF
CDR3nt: TGTGCCAGCAGCACAACTAGTCGTGAGCAGTTCTTC

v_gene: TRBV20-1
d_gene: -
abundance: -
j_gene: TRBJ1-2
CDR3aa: CSARSQGFTNYGYTF
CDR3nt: TGCAGTGCTAGATCCCAGGGTTTTACTAACTATGGCTACACCTTC

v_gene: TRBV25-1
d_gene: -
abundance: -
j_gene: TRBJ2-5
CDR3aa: CASSESTVLATQYF
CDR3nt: TGTGCCAGCAGTGAATCTACGGTGCTGGCGACCCAGTACTTC

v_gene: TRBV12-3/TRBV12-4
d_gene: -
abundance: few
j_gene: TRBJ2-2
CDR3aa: CASSFLSGAGGGELFF
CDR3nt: TGTGCCAGCAGTTTTCTTTCCGGCGCAGGCGGGGGGGAGCTGTTTTTT

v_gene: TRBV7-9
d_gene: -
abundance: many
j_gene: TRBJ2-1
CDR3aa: CASSSRRGTEFF
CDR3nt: TGTGCCAGCAGCTCGAGAAGGGGGACCGAGTTCTTC

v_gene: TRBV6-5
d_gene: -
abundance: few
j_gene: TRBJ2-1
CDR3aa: CASSYSRGAYNEQFF
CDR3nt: TGTGCCAGCAGTTACTCGAGGGGGGCGTACAATGAGCAGTTCTTC

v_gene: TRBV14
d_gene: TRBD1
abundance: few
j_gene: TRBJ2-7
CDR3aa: CASSGTGEREQYF
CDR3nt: TGTGCCAGTTCCGGGACAGGGGAAAGGGAGCAGTACTTC

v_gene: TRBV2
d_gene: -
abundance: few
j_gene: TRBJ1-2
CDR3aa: CASSGDRTRNYGYTF
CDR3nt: TGTGCCAGCAGTGGTGACAGGACACGAAACTATGGCTACACCTTC

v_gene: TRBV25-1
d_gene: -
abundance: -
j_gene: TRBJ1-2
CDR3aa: CASRGGTYGYTF
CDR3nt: TGTGCCAGCCGGGGGGGTACATATGGCTACACCTTC

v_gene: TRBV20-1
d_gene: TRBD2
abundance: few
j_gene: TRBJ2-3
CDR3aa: CSAPTSGRASDTQYF
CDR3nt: TGCAGTGCCCCGACTAGCGGGAGGGCCTCAGATACGCAGTATTTT

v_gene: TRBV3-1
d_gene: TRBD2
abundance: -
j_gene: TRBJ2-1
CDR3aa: CASSQETGGRYNEQFF
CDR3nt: TGTGCCAGCAGCCAAGAGACGGGGGGGCGCTACAATGAGCAGTTCTTC

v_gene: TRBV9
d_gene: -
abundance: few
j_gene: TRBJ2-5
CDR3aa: CASSTRPWSQETQYF
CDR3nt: TGTGCCAGCAGCACCCGTCCATGGAGCCAAGAGACCCAGTACTTC

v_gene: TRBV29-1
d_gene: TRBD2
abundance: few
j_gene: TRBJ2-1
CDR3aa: CSFTSGPSRFF
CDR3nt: TGCAGCTTTACTAGCGGGCCTTCTCGGTTCTTC

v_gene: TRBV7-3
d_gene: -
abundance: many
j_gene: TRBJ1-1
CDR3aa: CASSLRGLNTEAFF
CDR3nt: TGTGCCAGCAGCTTAAGAGGTTTGAACACTGAAGCTTTCTTT

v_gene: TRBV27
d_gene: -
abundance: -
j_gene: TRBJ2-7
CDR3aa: CASSLGATSYEQYF
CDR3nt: TGTGCCAGCAGTTTAGGGGCTACCTCCTACGAGCAGTACTTC

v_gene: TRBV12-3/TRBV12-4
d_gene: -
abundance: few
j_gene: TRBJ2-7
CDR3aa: CASTAGNGFGYEQYF
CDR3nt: TGTGCCAGCACGGCGGGGAATGGCTTCGGATACGAGCAGTACTTC

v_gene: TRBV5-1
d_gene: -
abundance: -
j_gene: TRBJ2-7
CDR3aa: CASSLASGMPKTEQYF
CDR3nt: TGCGCCAGCAGCTTGGCCTCGGGGATGCCTAAAACCGAGCAGTACTTC

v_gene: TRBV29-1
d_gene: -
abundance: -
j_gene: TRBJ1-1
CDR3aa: CSAAVGQTNTEAFF
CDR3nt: TGCAGCGCTGCGGTTGGTCAGACGAACACTGAAGCTTTCTTT

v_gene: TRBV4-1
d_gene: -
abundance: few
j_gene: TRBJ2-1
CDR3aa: CASSQSELNEQFF
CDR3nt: TGCGCCAGCAGCCAGTCGGAGCTCAATGAGCAGTTCTTC

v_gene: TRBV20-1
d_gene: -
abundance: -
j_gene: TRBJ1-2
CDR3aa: CSASDMDTDHYGYTF
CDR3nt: TGCAGTGCTAGTGATATGGACACCGATCACTATGGCTACACCTTC

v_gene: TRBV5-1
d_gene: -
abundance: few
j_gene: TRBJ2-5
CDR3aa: CASSWGGGGEAETQYF
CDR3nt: TGCGCCAGCAGTTGGGGTGGAGGGGGCGAGGCGGAGACCCAGTACTTC

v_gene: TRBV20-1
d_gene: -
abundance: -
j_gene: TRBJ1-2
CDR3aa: CSARPPDRLDGYTF
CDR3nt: TGCAGTGCTAGGCCCCCCGACAGGCTCGATGGCTACACCTTC

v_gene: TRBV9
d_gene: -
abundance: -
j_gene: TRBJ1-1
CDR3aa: CASSVGDGAFEAFF
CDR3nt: TGTGCCAGCAGCGTAGGGGACGGGGCCTTTGAAGCTTTCTTT

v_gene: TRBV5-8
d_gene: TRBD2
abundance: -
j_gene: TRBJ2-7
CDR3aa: CASSSLTSGAYEQYF
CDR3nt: TGTGCCAGCAGCTCCTTGACTAGCGGGGCCTACGAGCAGTACTTC

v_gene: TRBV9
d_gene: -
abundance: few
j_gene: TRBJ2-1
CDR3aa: CASSPSSGVGNEQFF
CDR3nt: TGTGCCAGCAGTCCATCCTCAGGGGTTGGGAATGAGCAGTTCTTC

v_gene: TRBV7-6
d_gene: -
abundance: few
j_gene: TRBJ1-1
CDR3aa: CASSLIGTGTEAFF
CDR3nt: TGTGCCAGCAGCTTAATAGGGACCGGCACTGAAGCTTTCTTT

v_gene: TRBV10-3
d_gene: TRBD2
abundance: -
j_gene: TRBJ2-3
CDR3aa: CAISERASGSTDTQYF
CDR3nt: TGTGCCATCAGTGAGAGAGCTAGCGGAAGCACAGATACGCAGTATTTT

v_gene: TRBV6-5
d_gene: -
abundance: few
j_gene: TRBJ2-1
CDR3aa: CASSSNGGQSIEQFF
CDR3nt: TGTGCCAGCAGTTCTAACGGGGGTCAGTCAATAGAGCAGTTCTTC

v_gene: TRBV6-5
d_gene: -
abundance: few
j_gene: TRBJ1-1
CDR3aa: CASSYTRAKNTEAFF
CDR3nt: TGTGCCAGCAGTTACACTAGGGCTAAGAACACTGAAGCTTTCTTT

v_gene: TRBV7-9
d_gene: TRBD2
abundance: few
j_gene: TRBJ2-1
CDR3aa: CASSSPNERDKPFF
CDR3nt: TGTGCCAGCAGTTCTCCCAACGAGCGGGATAAGCCGTTCTTC

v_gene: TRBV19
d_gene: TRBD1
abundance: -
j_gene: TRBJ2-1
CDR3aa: CASSAGTGGPEQFF
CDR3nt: TGTGCCAGTAGTGCCGGGACAGGGGGTCCTGAGCAGTTCTTC

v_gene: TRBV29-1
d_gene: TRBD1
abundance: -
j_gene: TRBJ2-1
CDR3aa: CSSGTGGYNNEQFF
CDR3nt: TGCAGCTCTGGGACAGGGGGCTACAACAATGAGCAGTTCTTC

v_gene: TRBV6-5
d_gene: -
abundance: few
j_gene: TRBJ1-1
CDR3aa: CASSYSLQVMNTEAFF
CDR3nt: TGTGCCAGCAGTTACTCTTTACAGGTCATGAACACTGAAGCTTTCTTT

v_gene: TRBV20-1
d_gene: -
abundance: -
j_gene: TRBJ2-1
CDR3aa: CSARLLAIDEQFF
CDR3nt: TGCAGTGCTAGATTGCTAGCCATTGATGAGCAGTTCTTC

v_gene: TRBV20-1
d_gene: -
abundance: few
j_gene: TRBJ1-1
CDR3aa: CSARDISGGSMNTEAFF
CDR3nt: TGCAGTGCTAGAGATATAAGTGGGGGATCGATGAACACTGAAGCTTTCTTT

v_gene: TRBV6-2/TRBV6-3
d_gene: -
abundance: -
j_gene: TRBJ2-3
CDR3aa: CASRAGHTQYF
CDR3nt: TGTGCCAGCAGGGCCGGGCATACGCAGTATTTT

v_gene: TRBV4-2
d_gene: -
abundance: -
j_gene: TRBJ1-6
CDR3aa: CASSDPGTGNNSPLHF
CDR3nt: TGTGCCAGCAGCGACCCCGGGACGGGAAATAATTCACCCCTCCACTTT

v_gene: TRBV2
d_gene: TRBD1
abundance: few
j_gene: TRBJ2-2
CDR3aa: CASQDRPANTGELFF
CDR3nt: TGTGCCAGCCAGGACAGGCCCGCGAACACCGGGGAGCTGTTTTTT

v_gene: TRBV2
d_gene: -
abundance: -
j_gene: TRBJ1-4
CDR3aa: CASSEGRRNEKLFF
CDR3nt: TGTGCCAGCAGTGAAGGCAGGAGGAATGAAAAACTGTTTTTT

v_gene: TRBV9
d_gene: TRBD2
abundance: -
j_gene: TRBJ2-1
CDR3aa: CASSVRLAAYNEQFF
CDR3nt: TGTGCCAGCAGCGTAAGGCTAGCGGCCTACAATGAGCAGTTCTTC

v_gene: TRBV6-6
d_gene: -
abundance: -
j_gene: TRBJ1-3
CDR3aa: CASSPLGGDGNTIYF
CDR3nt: TGTGCCAGCAGTCCCCTCGGGGGCGATGGAAACACCATATATTTT

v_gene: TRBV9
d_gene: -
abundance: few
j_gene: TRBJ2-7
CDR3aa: CASSPGGTKGIYEQYF
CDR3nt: TGTGCCAGCAGCCCAGGAGGGACGAAAGGGATCTACGAGCAGTACTTC